This T cell receptor beta chain was captured in a study of blood T cell repertoires in COVID-19. Germline V gene lookup returns CDR1 SGHVS and CDR2 FQNEAQ. The CDR3 sequence is 15 residues long. The V end was cut by 8 bases, the J end by 0 bases, with 17 bases between. This table comes from immunoSEQ multiplex PCR, and its TCRdb copy is limited to in-frame clones, with some not included. Among about 270,000 clones listed, about 87% were seen once. The chain has TRBV7-8 and TRBJ2-7; D is unresolved. Sequenced sample: PBMCs or T cells enriched from blood (not recorded which). The receptor was isolated from a woman aged 25 to 45 with acute COVID-19. The CDR3: CASQISLADSYEQYF. The CDR3 nucleotides read TGTGCCAGCCAGATCTCCCTGGCGGACTCCTACGAGCAGTACTTC.